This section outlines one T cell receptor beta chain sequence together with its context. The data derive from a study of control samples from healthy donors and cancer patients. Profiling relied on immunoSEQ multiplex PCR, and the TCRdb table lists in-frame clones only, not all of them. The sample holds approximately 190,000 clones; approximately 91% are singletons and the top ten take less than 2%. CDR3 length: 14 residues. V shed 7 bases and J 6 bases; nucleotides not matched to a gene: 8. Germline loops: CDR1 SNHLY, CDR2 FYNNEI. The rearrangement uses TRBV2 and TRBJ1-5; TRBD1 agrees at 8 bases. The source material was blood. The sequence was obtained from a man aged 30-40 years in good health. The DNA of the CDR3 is TGTGCCAGCACGGGCCAGGGGGCCTCTCAGCCCCAGCATTTT. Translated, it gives CASTGQGASQPQHF.